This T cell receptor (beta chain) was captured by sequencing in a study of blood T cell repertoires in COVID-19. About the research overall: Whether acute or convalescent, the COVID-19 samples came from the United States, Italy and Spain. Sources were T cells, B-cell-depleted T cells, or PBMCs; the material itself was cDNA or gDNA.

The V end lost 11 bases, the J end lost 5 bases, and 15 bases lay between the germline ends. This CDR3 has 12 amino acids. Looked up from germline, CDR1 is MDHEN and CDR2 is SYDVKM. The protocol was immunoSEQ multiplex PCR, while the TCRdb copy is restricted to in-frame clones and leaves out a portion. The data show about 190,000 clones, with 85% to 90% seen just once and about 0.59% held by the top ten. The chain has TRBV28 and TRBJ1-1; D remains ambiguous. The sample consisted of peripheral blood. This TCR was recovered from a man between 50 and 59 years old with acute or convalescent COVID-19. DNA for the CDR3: TGTGCCGTCAGCCCCGTGCGGACTGAAGCTTTCTTT. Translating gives CAVSPVRTEAFF.